This T cell receptor (beta chain) was retrieved from a study of neurological immune-mediated disorders. This clonotype was counted ten times or more. TCRdb called the 5' RACE reads again in MiXCR, with one record for every CDR3 protein. The repertoire holds about 80,000 distinct CDR3 sequences, with roughly 9.5% as singletons. The V gene lost 3 bases and the J gene lost 0 bases, with 7 bases spanning the gap. The CDR3 spans 14 residues. From germline, CDR1 is SGHTA and CDR2 FQGNSA. V usage is TRBV7-2 and J usage is TRBJ2-3; D is possibly TRBD1 (6 bases). Sample: PBMCs. The sequence was collected from a man aged 50 or older in good health. The CDR3 DNA follows: TGTGCCAGCAGCTTCAGGGGTAGCACAGATACGCAGTATTTT. This codes for CASSFRGSTDTQYF.